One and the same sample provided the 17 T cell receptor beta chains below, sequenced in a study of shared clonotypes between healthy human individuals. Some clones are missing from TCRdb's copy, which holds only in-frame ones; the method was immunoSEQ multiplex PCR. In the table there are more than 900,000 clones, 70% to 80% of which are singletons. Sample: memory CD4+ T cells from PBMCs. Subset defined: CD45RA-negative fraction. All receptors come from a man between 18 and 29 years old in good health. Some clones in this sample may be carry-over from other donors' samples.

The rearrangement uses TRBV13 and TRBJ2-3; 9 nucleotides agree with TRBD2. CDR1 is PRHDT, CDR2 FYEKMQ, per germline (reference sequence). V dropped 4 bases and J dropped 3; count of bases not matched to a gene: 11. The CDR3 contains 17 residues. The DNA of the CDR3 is TGTGCCAGCAGCTCGGGCATGACTAGCGGAGGAACAGATACGCAGTATTTT. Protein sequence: CASSSGMTSGGTDTQYF.

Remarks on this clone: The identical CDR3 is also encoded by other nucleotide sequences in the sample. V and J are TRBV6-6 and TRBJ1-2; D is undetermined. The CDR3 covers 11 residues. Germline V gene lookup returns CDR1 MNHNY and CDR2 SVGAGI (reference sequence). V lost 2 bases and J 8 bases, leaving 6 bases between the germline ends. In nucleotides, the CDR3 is TGTGCCAGCAGTTACGCCGGGGGCTACACCTTC. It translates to CASSYAGGYTF.

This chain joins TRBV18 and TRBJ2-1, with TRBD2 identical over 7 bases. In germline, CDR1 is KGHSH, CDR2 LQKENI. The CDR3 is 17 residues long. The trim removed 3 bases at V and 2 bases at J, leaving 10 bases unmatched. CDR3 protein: CASSPSTSATTYNEQFF. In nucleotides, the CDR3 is TGTGCCAGCTCACCTTCCACTAGCGCAACTACCTACAATGAGCAGTTCTTC.

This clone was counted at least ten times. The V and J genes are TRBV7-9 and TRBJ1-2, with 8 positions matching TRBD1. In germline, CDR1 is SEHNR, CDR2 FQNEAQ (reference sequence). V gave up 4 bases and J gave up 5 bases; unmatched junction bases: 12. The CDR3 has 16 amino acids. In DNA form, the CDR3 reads TGTGCCAGCAGCTCTTCCACCTTGACAGGGGAGTATGGCTACACCTTC. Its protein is CASSSSTLTGEYGYTF.

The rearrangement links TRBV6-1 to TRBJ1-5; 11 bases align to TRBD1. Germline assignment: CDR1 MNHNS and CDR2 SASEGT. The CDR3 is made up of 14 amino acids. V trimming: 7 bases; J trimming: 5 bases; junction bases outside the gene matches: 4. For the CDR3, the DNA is TGTGCCAGCATCGGGACAGGGGGAGATCAGCCCCAGCATTTT. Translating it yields CASIGTGGDQPQHF.

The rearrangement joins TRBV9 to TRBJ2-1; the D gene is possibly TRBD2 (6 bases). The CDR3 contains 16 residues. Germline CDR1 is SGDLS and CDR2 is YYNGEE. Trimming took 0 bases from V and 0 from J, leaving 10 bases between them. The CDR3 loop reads CASSVDSGHSYNEQFF. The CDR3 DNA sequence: TGTGCCAGCAGCGTAGACAGCGGGCACTCCTACAATGAGCAGTTCTTC. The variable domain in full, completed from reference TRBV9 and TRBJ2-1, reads DSGVTQTPKHLITATGQRVTLRCSPRSGDLSVYWYQQSLDQGLQFLIQYYNGEERAKGNILERFSAQQFPDLHSELNLSSLELGDSALYFCASSVDSGHSYNEQFFGPGTRLTVL.

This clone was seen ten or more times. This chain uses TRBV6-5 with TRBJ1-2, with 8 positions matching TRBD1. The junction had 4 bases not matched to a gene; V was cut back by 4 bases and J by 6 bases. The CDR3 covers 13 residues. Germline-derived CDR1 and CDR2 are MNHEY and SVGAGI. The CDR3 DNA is TGTGCCAGCAGTTCCACAGGGGGTCATGGCTACACCTTC. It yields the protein CASSSTGGHGYTF.

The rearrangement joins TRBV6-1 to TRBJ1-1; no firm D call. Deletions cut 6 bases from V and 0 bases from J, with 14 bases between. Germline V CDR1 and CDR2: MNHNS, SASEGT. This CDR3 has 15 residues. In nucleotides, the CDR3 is TGTGCCAGCAGCGATCAGGCGCGATTGAACACTGAAGCTTTCTTT. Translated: CASSDQARLNTEAFF.

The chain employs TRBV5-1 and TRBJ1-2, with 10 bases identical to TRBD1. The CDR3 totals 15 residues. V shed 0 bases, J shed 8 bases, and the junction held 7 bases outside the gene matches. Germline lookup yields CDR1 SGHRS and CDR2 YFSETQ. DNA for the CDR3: TGCGCCAGCAGCTTGGTTCCAGGACAGGGGGACGGCTACACCTTC. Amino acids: CASSLVPGQGDGYTF. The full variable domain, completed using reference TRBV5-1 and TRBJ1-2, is KAGVTQTPRYLIKTRGQQVTLSCSPISGHRSVSWYQQTPGQGLQFLFEYFSETQRNKGNFPGRFSGRQFSNSRSEMNVSTLELGDSALYLCASSLVPGQGDGYTFGSGTRLTVV.

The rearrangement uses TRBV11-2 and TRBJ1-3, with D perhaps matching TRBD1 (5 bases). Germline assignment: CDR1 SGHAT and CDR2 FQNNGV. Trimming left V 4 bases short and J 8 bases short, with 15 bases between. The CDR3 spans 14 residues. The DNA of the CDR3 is TGTGCCAGCAGCTCCGCACGTCTGGGGGACACCATATATTTT. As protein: CASSSARLGDTIYF.

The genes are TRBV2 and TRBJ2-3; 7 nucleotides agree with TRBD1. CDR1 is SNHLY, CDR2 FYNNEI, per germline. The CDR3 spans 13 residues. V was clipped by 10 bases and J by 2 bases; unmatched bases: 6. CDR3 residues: CAIPTGSTDTQYF. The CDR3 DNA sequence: TGTGCCATACCGACAGGGTCCACAGATACGCAGTATTTT.

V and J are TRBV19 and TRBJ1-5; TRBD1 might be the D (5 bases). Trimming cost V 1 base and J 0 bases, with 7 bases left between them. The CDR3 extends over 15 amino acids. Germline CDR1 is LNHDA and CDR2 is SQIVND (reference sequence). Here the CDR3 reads CASSIGQISNQPQHF. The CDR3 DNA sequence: TGTGCCAGTAGTATAGGACAGATTAGCAATCAGCCCCAGCATTTT. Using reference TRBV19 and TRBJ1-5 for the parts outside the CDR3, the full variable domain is DGGITQSPKYLFRKEGQNVTLSCEQNLNHDAMYWYRQDPGQGLRLIYYSQIVNDFQKGDIAEGYSVSREKKESFPLTVTSAQKNPTAFYLCASSIGQISNQPQHFGDGTRLSIL.

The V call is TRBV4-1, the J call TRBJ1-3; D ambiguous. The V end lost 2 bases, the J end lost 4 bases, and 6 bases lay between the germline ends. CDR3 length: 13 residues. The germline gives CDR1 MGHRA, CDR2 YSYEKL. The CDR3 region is CASSQWLGNTIYF. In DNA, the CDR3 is TGCGCCAGCAGCCAATGGCTAGGAAACACCATATATTTT.

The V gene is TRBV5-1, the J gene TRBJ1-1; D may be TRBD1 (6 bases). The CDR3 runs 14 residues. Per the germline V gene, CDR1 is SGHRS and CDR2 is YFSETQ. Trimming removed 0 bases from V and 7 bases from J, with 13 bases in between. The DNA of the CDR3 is TGCGCCAGCAGCTTGGTTTTAGGGGGTGGTGAAGCTTTCTTT. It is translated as CASSLVLGGGEAFF. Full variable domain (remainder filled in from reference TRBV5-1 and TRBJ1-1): KAGVTQTPRYLIKTRGQQVTLSCSPISGHRSVSWYQQTPGQGLQFLFEYFSETQRNKGNFPGRFSGRQFSNSRSEMNVSTLELGDSALYLCASSLVLGGGEAFFGQGTRLTVV.

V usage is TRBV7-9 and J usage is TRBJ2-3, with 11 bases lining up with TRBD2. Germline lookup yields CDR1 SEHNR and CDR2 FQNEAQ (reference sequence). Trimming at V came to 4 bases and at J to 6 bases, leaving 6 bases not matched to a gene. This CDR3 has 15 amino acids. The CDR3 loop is CASSSGTSGGDTQYF. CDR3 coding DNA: TGTGCCAGCAGCTCGGGGACTAGCGGAGGGGATACGCAGTATTTT. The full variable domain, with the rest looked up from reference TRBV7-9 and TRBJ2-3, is DTGVSQNPRHKITKRGQNVTFRCDPISEHNRLYWYRQTLGQGPEFLTYFQNEAQLEKSRLLSDRFSAERPKGSFSTLEIQRTEQGDSAMYLCASSSGTSGGDTQYFGPGTRLTVL.

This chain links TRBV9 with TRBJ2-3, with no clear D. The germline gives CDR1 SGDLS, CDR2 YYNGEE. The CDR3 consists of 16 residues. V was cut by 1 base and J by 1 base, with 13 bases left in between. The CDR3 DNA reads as TGTGCCAGCAGCGTACGGAAGGAGAAGGGCACAGATACGCAGTATTTT. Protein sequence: CASSVRKEKGTDTQYF.

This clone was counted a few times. Here the CDR3 DNA reads TGTGCCAGCAGCCCTGGAGGTGGGGCCGGCGTCCTGACTTTC. This gives the protein CASSPGGGAGVLTF. The chain uses TRBV7-8 and TRBJ2-6; D may correspond to TRBD1 or TRBD2 (5 bases each). Germline V lookup: CDR1 SGHVS, CDR2 FQNEAQ. There are 14 residues in the CDR3. Between the trimmed V and J ends, which lost 5 bases and 12 bases, there was a span of 17 bases.